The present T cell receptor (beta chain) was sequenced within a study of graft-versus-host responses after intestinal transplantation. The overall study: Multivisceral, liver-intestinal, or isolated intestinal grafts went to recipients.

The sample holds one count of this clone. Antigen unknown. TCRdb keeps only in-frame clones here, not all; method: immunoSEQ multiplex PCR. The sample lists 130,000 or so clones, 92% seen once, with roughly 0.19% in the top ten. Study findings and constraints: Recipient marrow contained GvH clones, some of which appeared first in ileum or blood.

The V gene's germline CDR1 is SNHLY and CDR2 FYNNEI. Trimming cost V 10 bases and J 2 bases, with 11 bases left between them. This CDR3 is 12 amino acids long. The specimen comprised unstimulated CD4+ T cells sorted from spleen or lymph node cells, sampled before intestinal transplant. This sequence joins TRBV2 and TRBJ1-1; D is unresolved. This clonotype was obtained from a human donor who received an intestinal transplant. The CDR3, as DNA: TGTGCCACGAGCGGACGAAACACTGAAGCTTTCTTT. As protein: CATSGRNTEAFF.